This TCR beta chain is from a study of cytomegalovirus exposure and HLA in healthy donors. The CDR3 consists of 10 residues. Germline V lookup: CDR1 MNHNS, CDR2 SASEGT. Trimming took off 2 bases at V and 11 bases at J, with 6 bases between the two ends. The PCR used 60 Vbeta and 13 Jbeta primers. The table came from immunoSEQ multiplex PCR; TCRdb's copy has only in-frame clones and leaves some out. The sample contains roughly 180,000 clones, 75% to 85% of which appear only once. The chain joins TRBV6-1 to TRBJ1-1; D is unclear. The clonotype comes from a man between 18 and 29 years old in good health and CMV-seronegative. Sample: PBMCs. The DNA of the CDR3 is TGTGCCAGCAGTGAACTTGAGGCTTTCTTT. This sequence encodes CASSELEAFF.